Listed below are T cell receptor beta chains from one sample, sequenced in a study of regulatory T cells in long-lasting Graves disease. TCRdb re-called the multiplex PCR reads with MiXCR, one entry per CDR3 protein. The table shows fewer than 350,000 distinct CDR3 sequences, with about a sixth occurring only once. Sequences were derived from peripheral blood mononuclear cells (PBMCs), sampled at new diagnosis, from a patient treated with antithyroid drugs. Every receptor here comes from a female donor with Graves disease. CDR3s include the opening cysteine and the closing phenylalanine or tryptophan. D genes are given only for firm matches. Rows may omit the clone size; those that give it use once, few, many or a size class.

TRBV18	-	TRBJ1-1	many	TGTGCCAGCTCACCGAATTCAGTGAACACTGAAGCTTTCTTT	CASSPNSVNTEAFF
TRBV12-3/TRBV12-4	TRBD2	TRBJ2-1	-	TGTGCCAGCAGTTCTACTAGCGGGATCCACAATGAGCAGTTCTTC	CASSSTSGIHNEQFF
TRBV28	TRBD2	TRBJ2-1	many	TGTGCCAGCAGTTTTCCCCGGAAAGGGGCTAGCGGGAGGGAAGACTACAATGAGCAGTTCTTC	CASSFPRKGASGREDYNEQFF
TRBV7-8	-	TRBJ2-7	many	TGTGCCAGCAGCTTACAGGGCTACGAGCAGTACTTC	CASSLQGYEQYF
TRBV2	-	TRBJ1-4	many	TGTGCCAGCAATGGGTATGCGGCTGAACGCTCGTGGCCAAGGGAGGTGAATGAAAAACTGTTTTTT	CASNGYAAERSWPREVNEKLFF
TRBV30	TRBD2	TRBJ2-3	-	TGTGCCTGGAGGGACCTAGCGGGAGGGCCAGATACGCAGTATTTT	CAWRDLAGGPDTQYF
TRBV2	-	TRBJ2-1	-	TGTGCCAGCAGGAACTGGGAGCAGGGTGAGCAGTTCTTC	CASRNWEQGEQFF
TRBV10-3	-	TRBJ1-2	many	TGTGCCATCAGTGAAGCACATGCCTTTCCCGGCTACACCTTC	CAISEAHAFPGYTF
TRBV4-1	TRBD2	TRBJ2-5	few	TGCGCCAGCAGCCGGGCGGGGGGGGGCGCAGAGACCCAGTACTTC	CASSRAGGGAETQYF
TRBV19	-	TRBJ2-7	-	TGTGCCAGTAGTATAGGGGCAGCTTCCCACGAGCAGTACTTC	CASSIGAASHEQYF
TRBV6-2/TRBV6-3	TRBD2	TRBJ2-3	few	TGTGCCAGCAAGCATGGACTAGCGGGAGGGCCAGATACGCAGTATTTT	CASKHGLAGGPDTQYF
TRBV28	TRBD1	TRBJ2-5	many	TGTGCCAGCAGTGCGTGGACAGGGGGGCTACAGGACCAAGAGACCCAGTACTTC	CASSAWTGGLQDQETQYF
TRBV14	-	TRBJ2-7	-	TGTGCCAGCAGCCACGGGCCCGGGGCCACCTACGAGCAGTACTTC	CASSHGPGATYEQYF
TRBV5-1	TRBD1	TRBJ1-2	few	TGCGCCAGCAGACCGGGACAGGGAGTGCCCATTGGCTACACCTTC	CASRPGQGVPIGYTF
TRBV19	-	TRBJ1-1	-	TGTGCCAGTAACCCAGGTCCGGGGACAGAAGCTTTCTTT	CASNPGPGTEAFF
TRBV12-3/TRBV12-4	-	TRBJ1-1	many	TGTGCCAGCAGTAGAAAGCCCGGGGGCGATTTGAACACTGAAGCTTTCTTT	CASSRKPGGDLNTEAFF
TRBV7-2	-	TRBJ2-3	many	TGTGCCAGCAGCTTAGGTAGGAGCGGACCCAGAACGAGCACAGATACGCAGTATTTT	CASSLGRSGPRTSTDTQYF
TRBV27	-	TRBJ1-4	many	TGTGCCAGCAGTGCCCCCTCATCTCCAACTAATGAAAAACTGTTTTTT	CASSAPSSPTNEKLFF
TRBV5-6	-	TRBJ2-1	-	TGTGCCAGCGGACCTACTGGAACCTACAATGAGCAGTTCTTC	CASGPTGTYNEQFF
TRBV20-1	TRBD2	TRBJ2-7	many	TGCAGTGCTAGAGATATACGGGAGGGCCACCACGAGCAGTACTTC	CSARDIREGHHEQYF
TRBV5-1	TRBD2	TRBJ2-3	few	TGCGCCACCTCGGGACTAGCGGGAGTGGAAGATACGCAGTATTTT	CATSGLAGVEDTQYF
TRBV2	TRBD2	TRBJ2-1	few	TGTGCCAGCATCCTGGGACTAGCGCCTAACAATGAGCAGTTCTTC	CASILGLAPNNEQFF
TRBV9	TRBD1	TRBJ2-1	-	TGTGCCAGCAGCTTCTATCAGACAGGGGGCTCCTACAATGAGCAGTTCTTC	CASSFYQTGGSYNEQFF
TRBV5-1	-	TRBJ2-6	many	TGCGCCAGCAGTGTTGGAAGTTCTGGGGCCAACGTCCTGACTTTC	CASSVGSSGANVLTF
TRBV7-2	-	TRBJ2-3	-	TGTGCCAGCAGCTCCCAGGCGGGACCTAGCACAGATACGCAGTATTTT	CASSSQAGPSTDTQYF
TRBV14	-	TRBJ2-1	-	TGTGCCAGCAGCTCCACAGGGTCGCGGTACAATGAGCAGTTCTTC	CASSSTGSRYNEQFF
TRBV4-1	TRBD2	TRBJ2-3	-	TGCGCCAGCAGCCAAGATCGTGTGCTAGCGGGGACCACAGATACGCAGTATTTT	CASSQDRVLAGTTDTQYF
TRBV28	TRBD2	TRBJ2-5	many	TGTGCCAGCAGTAACCCATTTAGCGGGAGCCATCAAGAGACCCAGTACTTC	CASSNPFSGSHQETQYF
TRBV11-2	TRBD2	TRBJ2-5	many	TGTGCCAGCAGCTTAGCAGCGGGGGGGCCCCCGGAGACCCAGTACTTC	CASSLAAGGPPETQYF
TRBV2	TRBD1	TRBJ2-7	many	TGTGCCAGCAGTGAACGGGACAGCTCCTACGAGCAGTACTTC	CASSERDSSYEQYF
TRBV7-2	TRBD1	TRBJ1-4	many	TGTGCCAGCAGCTTAGAGACAGGGCGTAATGAAAAACTGTTTTTT	CASSLETGRNEKLFF